These 3 T cell receptor beta chains share one sample of origin, sequenced in a study of blood T cell repertoires in COVID-19. Sequencing was performed with immunoSEQ multiplex PCR; in TCRdb, only in-frame clones are kept and a portion is missing. The profile shows about 91,000 clones, around 82% of them singletons. Source material: peripheral blood. The receptors originated from a man over 45 with active or convalescent COVID-19.

This clone occurred once. The chain is built from TRBV2 and TRBJ2-3; no definite D call. The CDR3 runs 14 residues. Trimming took 11 bases from V and 0 from J, leaving 15 bases between them. Germline CDR1 and CDR2: SNHLY and FYNNEI. Here the CDR3 DNA reads TGTGCCTGCCTCGGAGCGCCTAGCACAGATACGCAGTATTTT. This encodes CACLGAPSTDTQYF.

V gene TRBV9 combines with J gene TRBJ2-5; 10 bases are shared with TRBD2. The CDR3 is 18 amino acids. Germline loops: CDR1 SGDLS, CDR2 YYNGEE. Trimming at V came to 4 bases and at J to 4 bases, leaving 16 bases not matched to a gene. Here the CDR3 DNA reads TGTGCCAGCAGCCCCCGTACTAGCGGGGCCACTACACCAGAGACCCAGTACTTC. This sequence encodes CASSPRTSGATTPETQYF.

This rearrangement joins TRBV27 to TRBJ1-5; no definite D call. The V gene lost 2 bases and the J gene lost 7 bases, with 9 bases spanning the gap. There are 13 residues in the CDR3. CDR1 is MNHEY, CDR2 SMNVEV, per germline (reference sequence). For the CDR3, the DNA is TGTGCCAGCAGTTTACTCCGAGGCCAGCCCCAGCATTTT. Protein sequence: CASSLLRGQPQHF.